The clone carrying this T cell receptor beta chain was counted a few times. The record originates from a study of T-cell reconstitution after alpha-beta-depleted transplantation in children. Using unique molecular identifiers, the investigators prepared the TCRbeta library. TCRdb reprocessed the PCR reads via MiXCR and lists one record per CDR3 protein. The repertoire holds fewer than 250,000 distinct CDR3 sequences, with more than 15% as singletons. The germline V gene encodes CDR1 SQVTM and CDR2 ANQGSEA. The CDR3 extends over 12 amino acids. The ends lost 5 bases at V and 3 bases at J; junction bases unmatched: 4.

This specimen was PBMCs, mostly from graft donor cells, taken 360 days after TCRalphabeta/CD19-depleted stem cell transplant. This clonotype was obtained from a male patient aged 2 to 9 who had a stem cell transplant for acute lymphoblastic leukemia, so the T cells may come from the graft donor. This chain connects TRBV29-1 to TRBJ2-7; 7 bases fit TRBD1. Written as DNA, the CDR3 is TGCAGCGTTCGACAGGGATTCTACGAGCAGTACTTC. Residues: CSVRQGFYEQYF.